The rows below give T cell receptor beta chains drawn from one sample of a study of human T cells and chemical hapten exposure. TCRdb called the RACE reads again in MiXCR, with one record for every CDR3 protein. The data hold some 36,000 distinct CDR3 sequences, with over 7.5% observed a single time. Sequenced here: whole blood, sampled in connection with sensitization to the hapten diphenylcyclopropenone (DPC). Source of these receptors: a man in his fifties or sixties with alopecia areata. Some clones in this sample may be carry-over from other donors' samples. CDR3s include the opening cysteine and the closing phenylalanine or tryptophan. A D gene is named only where the DNA matches it firmly. Not every row has a clone size; where given, it reads once, few, many or a size class.

j_call clone_size v_call d_call cdr3_nt cdr3_aa
TRBJ2-3 few TRBV6-6 - TGTGCCAGCAGTTACACTGGGCGGGACACAGATACGCAGTATTTT CASSYTGRDTDTQYF
TRBJ2-3 many TRBV11-2 TRBD2 TGTGCCAGCATCAAAGCGGGGACTCCACAAGGGTATTTT CASIKAGTPQGYF
TRBJ2-1 many TRBV3-1 - TGTGCCAGCAGCCAGGGGGGTGAGCAGTTCTTC CASSQGGEQFF
TRBJ2-5 many TRBV6-5 - TGTGCCAGCAGTTCTCCGGGACCGTCTAAAGAGACCCAGTACTTC CASSSPGPSKETQYF
TRBJ2-1 many TRBV10-1 - TGCGCCAGCAGTGAGAACCCATACAATGAGCAGTTCTTC CASSENPYNEQFF
TRBJ1-2 - TRBV7-9 - TGTGCCAGCAGCTTAGAAGGGGGTAGTGGCTACACCTTC CASSLEGGSGYTF
TRBJ2-7 few TRBV5-1 - TGCGCCAGCAGCTTGCGACGTGCGTACGAGCAGTACTTC CASSLRRAYEQYF
TRBJ2-4 - TRBV12-3/TRBV12-4 - TGTGCCAGCAGTTTAGGAGGGTTTCCGAACTTC CASSLGGFPNF
TRBJ2-1 many TRBV5-1 TRBD2 TGCGCCAGCAGCACCGATCCTAGCGGGAGGTTAAATGAGCAGTTCTTC CASSTDPSGRLNEQFF
TRBJ2-1 many TRBV10-2 - TGCGCCAGCAAACTAGCAGCCTACAATGAGCAGTTCTTC CASKLAAYNEQFF
TRBJ2-7 many TRBV25-1 - TGTGCCAGCAGGGACAGCTACGAGCAGTACTTC CASRDSYEQYF
TRBJ1-1 few TRBV29-1 - TGCAGCGGCGGTACTAACACTGAAGCTTTCTTT CSGGTNTEAFF
TRBJ1-5 many TRBV3-1 TRBD1 TGTGCCAGCAGCCAATTCGGGACAGATCAGCCCCAGCATTTT CASSQFGTDQPQHF
TRBJ1-3 medium-sized TRBV7-8 - TGTGCCAGCAGCTTAGACTCAACGGGAAACACCATATATTTT CASSLDSTGNTIYF
TRBJ1-6 many TRBV4-2 TRBD1 TGTGCCAGCAGCCAGATCGGACAGGTGGATTCACCCCTCCACTTT CASSQIGQVDSPLHF
TRBJ1-2 few TRBV2 - TGTGCCAGCAGTGAATCAAAAGGGCTGGACGGCTACACCTTC CASSESKGLDGYTF
TRBJ2-7 many TRBV12-2 - TGTGCAAGTCGCCCGACCTCGGGAGAGTATACCCACGAGCAGTACTTC CASRPTSGEYTHEQYF
TRBJ2-1 - TRBV20-1 TRBD2 TGCAGTGCCATGGGGACTAGCGGCTACAATGAGCAGTTCTTC CSAMGTSGYNEQFF
TRBJ2-1 - TRBV11-3 TRBD1 TGTGCCAGCAGCTTAAGCCCGGGACAGGGGGCCAACAATGAGCAGTTCTTC CASSLSPGQGANNEQFF
TRBJ2-7 many TRBV7-9 - TGTGCCAGCAGCTTAGAGAGTAGGTTGACGGGGTACGAGCAGTACTTC CASSLESRLTGYEQYF
TRBJ2-2 many TRBV6-2/TRBV6-3 - TGTGCCAGCAGTATAGCTACCTCGAACACCGGGGAGCTGTTTTTT CASSIATSNTGELFF
TRBJ2-7 few TRBV28 - TGTGCCAGCGGTGGAAATAACGACGAGCAGTACTTC CASGGNNDEQYF
TRBJ2-1 - TRBV29-1 TRBD1 TGCAGTGGCCGAGGGACAGGTTCATACAATGAGCAGTTCTTC CSGRGTGSYNEQFF
TRBJ2-1 few TRBV5-6 TRBD1 TGTGCCAGCAGCTCCGCCCTCGGACAGGGAAAGTTCTTC CASSSALGQGKFF